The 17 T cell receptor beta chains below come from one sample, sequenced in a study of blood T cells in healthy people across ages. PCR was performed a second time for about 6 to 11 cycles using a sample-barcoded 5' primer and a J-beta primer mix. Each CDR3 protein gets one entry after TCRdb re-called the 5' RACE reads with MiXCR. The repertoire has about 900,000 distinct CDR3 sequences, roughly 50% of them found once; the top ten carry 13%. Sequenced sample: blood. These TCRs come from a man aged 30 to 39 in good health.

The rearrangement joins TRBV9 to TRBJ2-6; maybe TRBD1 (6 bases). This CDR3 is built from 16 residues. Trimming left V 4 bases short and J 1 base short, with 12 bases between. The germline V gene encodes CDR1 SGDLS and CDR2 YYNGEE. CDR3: CASSPFTGSGANVLTF. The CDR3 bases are TGTGCCAGCAGCCCCTTTACAGGGTCTGGGGCCAACGTCCTGACTTTC.

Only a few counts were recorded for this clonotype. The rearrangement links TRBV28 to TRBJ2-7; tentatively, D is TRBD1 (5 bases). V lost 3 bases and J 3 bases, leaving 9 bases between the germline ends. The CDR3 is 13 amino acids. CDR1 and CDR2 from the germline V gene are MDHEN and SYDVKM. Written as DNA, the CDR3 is TGTGCCAGCAGTTTTAACAGGCGCTACGAGCAGTACTTC. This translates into CASSFNRRYEQYF.

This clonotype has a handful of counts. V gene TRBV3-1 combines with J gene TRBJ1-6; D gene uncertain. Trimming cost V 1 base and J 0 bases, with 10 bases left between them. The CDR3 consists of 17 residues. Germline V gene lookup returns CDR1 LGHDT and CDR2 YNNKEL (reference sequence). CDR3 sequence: CASSQVQQSSYNSPLHF. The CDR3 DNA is TGTGCCAGCAGCCAAGTTCAACAGAGCTCCTATAATTCACCCCTCCACTTT.

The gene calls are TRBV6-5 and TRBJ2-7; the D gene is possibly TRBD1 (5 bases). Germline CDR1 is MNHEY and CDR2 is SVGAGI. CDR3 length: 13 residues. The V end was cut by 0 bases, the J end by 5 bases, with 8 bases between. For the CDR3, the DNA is TGTGCCAGCAGTTACTCCAGGGCCCACGAGCAGTACTTC. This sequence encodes CASSYSRAHEQYF.

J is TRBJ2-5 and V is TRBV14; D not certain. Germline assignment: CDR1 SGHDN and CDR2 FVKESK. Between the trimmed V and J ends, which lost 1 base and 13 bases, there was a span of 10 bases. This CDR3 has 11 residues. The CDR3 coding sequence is TGTGCCAGCAGCCAAGGCGGTATAGTGTACTTC. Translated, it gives CASSQGGIVYF.

CDR3 region: CSEPGQNTDTQYF. CDR3 nucleotide sequence: TGCAGCGAACCGGGACAGAACACAGATACGCAGTATTTT. The genes are TRBV20-1 and TRBJ2-3; 7 nucleotides line up with TRBD1. The CDR3 is 13 amino acids. The germline V gene encodes CDR1 DFQATT and CDR2 SNEGSKA (reference sequence).

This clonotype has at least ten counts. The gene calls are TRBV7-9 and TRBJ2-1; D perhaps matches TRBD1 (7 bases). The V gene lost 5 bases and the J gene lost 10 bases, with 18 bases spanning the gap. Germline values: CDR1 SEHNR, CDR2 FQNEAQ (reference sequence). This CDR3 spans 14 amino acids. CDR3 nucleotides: TGTGCCAGCAGCCCGCAGGGGGGTCTAGACGAGCAGTTCTTC. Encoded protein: CASSPQGGLDEQFF.

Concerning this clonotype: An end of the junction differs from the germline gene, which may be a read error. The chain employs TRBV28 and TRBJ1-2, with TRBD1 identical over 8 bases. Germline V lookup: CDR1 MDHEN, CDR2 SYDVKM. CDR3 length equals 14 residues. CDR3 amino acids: CASSPSDRGLGHTF. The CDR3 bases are TGTGCCAGCAGTCCATCAGACAGGGGACTTGGCCACACCTTC.

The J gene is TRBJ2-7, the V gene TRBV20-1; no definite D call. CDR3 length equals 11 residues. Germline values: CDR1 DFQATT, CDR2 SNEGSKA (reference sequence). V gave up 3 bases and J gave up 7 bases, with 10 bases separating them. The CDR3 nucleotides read TGCAGTGCTAGTTCTCAACGGGAGCAGTACTTC. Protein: CSASSQREQYF.

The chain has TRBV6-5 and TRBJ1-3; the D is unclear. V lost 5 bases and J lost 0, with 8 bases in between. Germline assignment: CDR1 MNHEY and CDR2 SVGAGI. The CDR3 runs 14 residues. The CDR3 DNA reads TGTGCCAGCAGTCGAGTCCTCTCTGGAAACACCATATATTTT. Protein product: CASSRVLSGNTIYF.

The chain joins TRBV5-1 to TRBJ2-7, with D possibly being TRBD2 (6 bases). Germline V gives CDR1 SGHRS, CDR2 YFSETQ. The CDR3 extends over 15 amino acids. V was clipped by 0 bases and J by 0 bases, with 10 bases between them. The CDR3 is CASSLGRGYSYEQYF. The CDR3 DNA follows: TGCGCCAGCAGCTTGGGGAGGGGCTACTCCTACGAGCAGTACTTC.

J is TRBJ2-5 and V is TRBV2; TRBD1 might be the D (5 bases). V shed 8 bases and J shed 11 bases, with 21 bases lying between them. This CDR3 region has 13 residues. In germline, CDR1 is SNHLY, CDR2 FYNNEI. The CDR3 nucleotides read TGTGCCAGCGTAAGGGGTTCCTACAATGAGCAGTACTTC. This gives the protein CASVRGSYNEQYF.

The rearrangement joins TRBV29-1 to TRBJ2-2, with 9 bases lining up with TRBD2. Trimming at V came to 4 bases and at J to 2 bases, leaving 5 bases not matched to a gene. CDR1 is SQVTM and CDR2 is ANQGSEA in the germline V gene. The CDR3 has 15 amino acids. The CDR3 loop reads CSVGSSGGNTGELFF. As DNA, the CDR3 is TGCAGCGTTGGCAGTAGCGGGGGAAACACCGGGGAGCTGTTTTTT.

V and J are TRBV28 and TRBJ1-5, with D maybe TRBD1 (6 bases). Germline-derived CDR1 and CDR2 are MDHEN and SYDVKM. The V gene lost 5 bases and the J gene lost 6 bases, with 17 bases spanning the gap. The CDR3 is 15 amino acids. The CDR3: CASSVTGPPSQPQHF. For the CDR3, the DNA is TGTGCCAGCAGTGTAACAGGGCCCCCTTCTCAGCCCCAGCATTTT. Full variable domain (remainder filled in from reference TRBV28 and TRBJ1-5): DVKVTQSSRYLVKRTGEKVFLECVQDMDHENMFWYRQDPGLGLRLIYFSYDVKMKEKGDIPEGYSVSREKKERFSLILESASTNQTSMYLCASSVTGPPSQPQHFGDGTRLSIL.

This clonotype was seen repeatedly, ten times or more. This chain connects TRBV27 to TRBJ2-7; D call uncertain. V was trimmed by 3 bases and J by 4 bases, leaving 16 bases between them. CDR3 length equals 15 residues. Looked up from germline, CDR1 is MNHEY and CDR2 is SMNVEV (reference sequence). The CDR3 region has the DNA TGTGCCAGCAGTTTCCTCGTGGGATGGGGTTACGAGCAGTACTTC. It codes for CASSFLVGWGYEQYF.

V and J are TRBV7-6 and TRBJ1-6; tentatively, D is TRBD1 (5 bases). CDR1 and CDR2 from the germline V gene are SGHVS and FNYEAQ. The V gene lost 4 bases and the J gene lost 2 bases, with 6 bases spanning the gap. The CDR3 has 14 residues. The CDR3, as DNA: TGTGCCAGCAGCTCGACAGCCTATAATTCACCCCTCCACTTT. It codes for CASSSTAYNSPLHF.

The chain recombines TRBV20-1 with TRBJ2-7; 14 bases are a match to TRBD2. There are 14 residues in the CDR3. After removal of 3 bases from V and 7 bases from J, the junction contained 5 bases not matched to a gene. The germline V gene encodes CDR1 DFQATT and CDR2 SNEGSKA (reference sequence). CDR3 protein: CSARTSGGAWEQYF. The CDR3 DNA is TGCAGTGCTAGGACTAGCGGGGGGGCTTGGGAGCAGTACTTC.